The clone carrying this T cell receptor beta chain came up a few times. Its specificity is unknown. The second PCR ran roughly 6 to 11 cycles with a sample-barcoded 5' primer and J-beta primers. One entry per CDR3 protein results from TCRdb running MiXCR on the 5' RACE reads. The sample lists hundreds of thousands of distinct CDR3 sequences, approximately 22% occurring once. Approximately 9 milliliters of peripheral blood were drawn from each donor into EDTA-treated tubes. Each sample used at least 6 million PBMCs. The V gene lost 2 bases and the J gene lost 8 bases, with 16 bases spanning the gap. In germline, CDR1 is SGHRS, CDR2 YFSETQ. This CDR3 has 14 amino acids. The data belong to a study of blood T cells in healthy people across ages. Broader study findings: Per million T cells, TCR beta diversity dropped about linearly as age rose.

The V and J genes are TRBV5-1 and TRBJ1-1, with D hard to call. The material sequenced was blood. The TCR was taken from a man in his 70s in good health. This chain's CDR3 is CASSFYREFREAFF. The CDR3 DNA follows: TGCGCCAGCAGCTTTTACCGAGAGTTCAGAGAAGCTTTCTTT.